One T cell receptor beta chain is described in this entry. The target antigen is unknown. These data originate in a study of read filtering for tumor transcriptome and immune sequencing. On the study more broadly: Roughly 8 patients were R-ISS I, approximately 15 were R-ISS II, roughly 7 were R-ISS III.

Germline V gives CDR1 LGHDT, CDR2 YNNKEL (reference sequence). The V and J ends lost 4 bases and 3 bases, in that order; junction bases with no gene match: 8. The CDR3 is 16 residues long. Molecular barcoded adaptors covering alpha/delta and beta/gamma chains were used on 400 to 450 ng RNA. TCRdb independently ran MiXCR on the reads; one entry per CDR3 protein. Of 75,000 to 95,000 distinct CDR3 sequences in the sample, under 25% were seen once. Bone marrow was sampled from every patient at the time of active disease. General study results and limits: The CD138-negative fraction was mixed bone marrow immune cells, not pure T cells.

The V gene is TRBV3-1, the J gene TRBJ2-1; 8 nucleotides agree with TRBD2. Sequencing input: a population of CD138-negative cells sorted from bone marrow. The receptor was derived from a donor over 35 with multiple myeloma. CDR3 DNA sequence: TGTGCCAGCAGCCGCGCGAGCGGGGGAATCTACAATGAGCAGTTCTTC. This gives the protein CASSRASGGIYNEQFF.